This T cell receptor (beta chain) came from a study of blood T cell repertoires in COVID-19. On the study more broadly: The cDNA or gDNA used as material had been derived from T cells, B-cell-depleted T cells, or PBMCs.

With V trimmed by 4 bases and J by 11 bases, 12 bases remained unmatched. Germline CDR1 is LGHDT and CDR2 is YNNKEL (reference sequence). CDR3 length: 17 residues. Authors' processing steps: Amplification with reference gene primers provided the estimates of nucleated cell counts. Only in-frame clones appear in the TCRdb table, and some are missing; sequencing was by immunoSEQ multiplex PCR. Clone size and V and J calls were adopted from that table, with D and trimming inferred from the DNA. In the table there are fewer than 250,000 clones, around 90% of which are singletons. The TCR originated in a man in his 60s who had recovered from COVID-19. The chain uses TRBV3-1 (or the pseudogene TRBV3-2) and TRBJ2-1; 15 nucleotides line up with TRBD2. Sample: peripheral blood. CDR3 DNA sequence: TGTGCCAGCAGCCCATCATCAGGACTAGCGGGAGGGAATAAGCAGTTCTTC. Translating gives CASSPSSGLAGGNKQFF.